This T cell receptor (beta chain) was sequenced during a study of T cell responses to AZD1222 COVID-19 vaccine. The assay was immunoSEQ multiplex PCR, and TCRdb's table has in-frame clones only and misses some. The profile shows roughly 200,000 clones, around 92% of them singletons. As concerns this clone: Its antigen is not known.

Trimming left V 6 bases short and J 2 bases short, with 11 bases between. In germline, CDR1 is MNHEY, CDR2 SVGAGI. The CDR3 contains 14 residues. Points from the study as a whole: Donors, mostly white British, included more females; clonal diversity was possibly underestimated.

The TCR originated in an adult in good health. The source was peripheral blood, collected on day 0 of AZD1222 vaccination. This chain connects TRBV6-5 to TRBJ1-5; D perhaps matches TRBD1 (6 bases). For the CDR3, the DNA is TGTGCCAGCAGGCGGGGGGCTGGCAATCAGCCCCAGCATTTT. Encoded protein: CASRRGAGNQPQHF.